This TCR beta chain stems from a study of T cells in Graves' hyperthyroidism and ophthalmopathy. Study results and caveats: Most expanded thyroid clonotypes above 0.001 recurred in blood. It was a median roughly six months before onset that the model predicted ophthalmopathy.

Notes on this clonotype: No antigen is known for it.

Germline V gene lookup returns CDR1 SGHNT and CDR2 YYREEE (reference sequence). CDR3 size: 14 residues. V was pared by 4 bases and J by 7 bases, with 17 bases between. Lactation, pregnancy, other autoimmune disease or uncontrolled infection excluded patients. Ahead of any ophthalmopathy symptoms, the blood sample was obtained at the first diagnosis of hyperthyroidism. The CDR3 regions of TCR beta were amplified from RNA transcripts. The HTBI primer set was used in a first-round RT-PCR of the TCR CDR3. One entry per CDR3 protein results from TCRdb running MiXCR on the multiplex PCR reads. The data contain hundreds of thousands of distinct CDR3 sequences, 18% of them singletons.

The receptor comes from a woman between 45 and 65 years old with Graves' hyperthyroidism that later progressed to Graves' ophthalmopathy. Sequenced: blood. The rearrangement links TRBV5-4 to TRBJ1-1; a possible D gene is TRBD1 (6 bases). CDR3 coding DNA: TGTGCCAGCAGCGGGGGCAGGCGTCAAGATGAAGCTTTCTTT. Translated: CASSGGRRQDEAFF.